These 13 T cell receptor beta chains came from one sample sequenced in a study of a mutant IDH1 vaccine in newly diagnosed glioma. Assay used: immunoSEQ multiplex PCR; TCRdb lists only in-frame clones, some missing. The sample includes tens of thousands of clones, about 81% of them seen just once. The antigens of these receptors remain unknown. Described time point: week 23, last vaccination. Doses comprised 300 ug of mutant IDH1 20-mer peptide each, plus topical imiquimod. This specimen was PBMCs, taken from a glioma patient whose treatment included an IDH1 peptide vaccine. The receptors derive from a woman between 40 and 55 years old with glioma. Some clones in this sample may be carry-over from other donors' samples.

CDR3 region: CASSLNTEAFF. CDR3 DNA sequence: TGCGCCAGCAGTCTAAACACTGAAGCTTTCTTT. The V call is TRBV5-1, the J call TRBJ1-1; the D is unclear. V was pared by 5 bases and J by 2 bases, with 4 bases between. Per the germline V gene, CDR1 is SGHRS and CDR2 is YFSETQ. This CDR3 is 11 amino acids long.

This clone turned up a few times. This chain connects TRBV6-1 to TRBJ2-2; no definite D call. This CDR3 region has 16 residues. The V end lost 4 bases, the J end lost 1 base, and 13 bases lay between the germline ends. Germline assignment: CDR1 MNHNS and CDR2 SASEGT. The CDR3 DNA reads TGTGCCAGCAGTGTAGCCTTGGCAGGGAACACCGGGGAGCTGTTTTTT. Amino acid sequence: CASSVALAGNTGELFF.

In this sample, this clone turned up a few times. This rearrangement joins TRBV29-1 to TRBJ1-1; unclear D gene. The V gene lost 6 bases and the J gene lost 0 bases, with 5 bases spanning the gap. CDR3 length: 11 amino acids. In germline, CDR1 is SQVTM, CDR2 ANQGSEA. CDR3 in DNA: TGCAGCGTAGCAGTGAACACTGAAGCTTTCTTT. It codes for CSVAVNTEAFF.

The DNA of the CDR3 is TGCGCCAGCAGTCTCACAGGGAGAGGCGAGACCCAGTACTTC. Its protein is CASSLTGRGETQYF. This chain uses TRBV10-2 with TRBJ2-5; D is perhaps TRBD1 (6 bases). V dropped 5 bases and J dropped 5 bases, with 15 bases sitting between them. This CDR3 has 14 amino acids. Germline assignment: CDR1 WSHSY and CDR2 SAAADI.

The V gene is TRBV19, the J gene TRBJ1-5, with a weak D call TRBD1 (5 bases). Germline V gene sequence: CDR1 LNHDA, CDR2 SQIVND (reference sequence). V lost 3 bases and J lost 4, with 10 bases in between. CDR3 length: 14 amino acids. The CDR3 reads CASSIGTPNQPQHF. CDR3 DNA sequence: TGTGCCAGTAGTATCGGGACTCCTAATCAGCCCCAGCATTTT.

A single count supports this clone. The V call is TRBV11-3, the J call TRBJ2-7; no clear D gene. This CDR3 has 18 amino acids. V shed 5 bases and J shed 2 bases, with 25 bases lying between them. CDR1 and CDR2 (germline): SGHNT, YENEEA. The CDR3 region has the DNA TGTGCCAGCAGCCCGCCCCCCCAAGTGCGCCCACCACCCTACGAGCAGTACTTC. Its translation: CASSPPPQVRPPPYEQYF. The complete variable domain, with remaining parts taken from reference TRBV11-3 and TRBJ2-7, reads EAGVVQSPRYKIIEKKQPVAFWCNPISGHNTLYWYLQNLGQGPELLIRYENEEAVDDSQLPKDRFSAERLKGVDSTLKIQPAELGDSAVYLCASSPPPQVRPPPYEQYFGPGTRLTVT.

V is TRBV19 and J is TRBJ1-2, with D unresolved. Per germline, CDR1 LNHDA and CDR2 SQIVND (reference sequence). The length of the CDR3 is 14 residues. The V end was cut by 3 bases, the J end by 2 bases, with 10 bases between. This CDR3 is CASSIQVGNYGYTF. CDR3 DNA sequence: TGTGCCAGTAGTATTCAGGTAGGGAACTATGGCTACACCTTC.

The V call is TRBV27, the J call TRBJ1-2; D may be TRBD1 (6 bases). CDR3 length: 15 residues. Germline CDR1 and CDR2: MNHEY and SMNVEV (reference sequence). V was shortened by 5 bases and J by 3 bases, with 16 bases between the two germline ends. The CDR3 loop reads CASSPRGRSDYGYTF. In nucleotides, the CDR3 is TGTGCCAGCAGTCCCCGGGGGCGTTCAGACTATGGCTACACCTTC.

The chain couples TRBV5-5 to TRBJ2-2; D gene uncertain. Germline assignment: CDR1 SGHKS and CDR2 YYEKEE (reference sequence). V was shortened by 1 base and J by 1 base, with 8 bases between the two germline ends. The CDR3 length is 15 residues. CDR3 nucleotide sequence: TGTGCCAGCAGCTTGAACGCACTGAACACCGGGGAGCTGTTTTTT. Its protein is CASSLNALNTGELFF.

The CDR3 loop is CASSEIRGGSGTQYF. DNA for the CDR3: TGTGCCAGCAGTGAGATCCGTGGGGGGTCGGGTACGCAGTATTTT. V and J are TRBV2 and TRBJ2-3; maybe TRBD2 (6 bases). Trimming pared 3 bases from V and 8 bases from J, leaving 18 bases between. The CDR3 extends over 15 amino acids. Per the germline V gene, CDR1 is SNHLY and CDR2 is FYNNEI.

The chain links TRBV6-5 to TRBJ1-1; TRBD1 aligns across 8 bases. Germline CDR1 and CDR2: MNHEY and SVGAGI. This CDR3 is built from 16 residues. V lost 0 bases and J lost 4; bases outside the gene matches: 7. CDR3 loop: CASSYSLITGGTEAFF. The DNA of the CDR3 is TGTGCCAGCAGTTACTCTCTCATAACAGGGGGCACTGAAGCTTTCTTT.

This clone was seen just once. The V and J genes are TRBV7-2 and TRBJ1-5; a weak D match, TRBD1 (5 bases). Germline lookup yields CDR1 SGHTA and CDR2 FQGNSA. V lost 5 bases and J lost 3, with 23 bases in between. There are 18 residues in the CDR3. The CDR3 protein is CASSPPGLSGAHNQPQHF. The CDR3 DNA reads as TGTGCCAGCAGCCCGCCCGGACTGAGCGGGGCGCACAATCAGCCCCAGCATTTT.

This chain connects TRBV6-6 to TRBJ2-3; 7 positions agree with TRBD1. Germline values: CDR1 MNHNY, CDR2 SVGAGI (reference sequence). Trimming at V came to 4 bases and at J to 1 base, leaving 2 bases not matched to a gene. This CDR3 comprises 14 residues. Here the CDR3 reads CASSWGTGTDTQYF. CDR3 DNA: TGTGCCAGCAGTTGGGGGACAGGCACAGATACGCAGTATTTT.